Listed below are T cell receptor beta chains from one sample, sequenced in a study of brain T cells in children with intractable seizures. TCRdb's copy holds only in-frame clones and misses some; the assay was immunoSEQ multiplex PCR. The data hold roughly 80,000 clones, with under 95% observed a single time. The sample was peripheral blood, taken at surgery. These receptors were collected from a girl aged 2 to 10 with Rasmussen encephalitis and intractable seizures. The conserved cysteine and the conserved F or W are not part of the CDR3 here.

v_gene,CDR3aa
TRBV6-6,ASSRNPGRNRASNQPQH
TRBV4-1,ASRWDRDNEQF
TRBV7-3,ASSLLGTGTSSSYEQY
TRBV6-1,ASSEGLGNQPQH
TRBV10-2,ASSEWGLGFSGYT
TRBV6-1,ASSEAMGAYNEQF
TRBV7-3,ASSFGGQETQY
TRBV30,ATRGAAEAF
TRBV6-5,ASSYSKGHSGNTIY
TRBV3-1/TRBV3-2,ASSQDPRGYEQY
TRBV6-2/TRBV6-3,ASSNRLRDSYNEQF
TRBV30,AWAELGLGYEQY
TRBV9,ASSVRDSSSYEQY
TRBV14,ASSPLGQETQY
TRBV5-1,ASSLDTGSSGYT
TRBV9,ASSVGGDHSYEQY
TRBV27,ASSDPEEELF
TRBV11-3,ASSLGQGEQY
TRBV18,ASSPRESDTQY
TRBV9,ASSVDLGTYEQY
TRBV19,ASSIVTGNSPLH
TRBV2,ASIKGPSGKDEQF
TRBV19,ASSKGLARNEQF
TRBV18,ASSPQGLDYEQY
TRBV19,ASSPIAYGYT